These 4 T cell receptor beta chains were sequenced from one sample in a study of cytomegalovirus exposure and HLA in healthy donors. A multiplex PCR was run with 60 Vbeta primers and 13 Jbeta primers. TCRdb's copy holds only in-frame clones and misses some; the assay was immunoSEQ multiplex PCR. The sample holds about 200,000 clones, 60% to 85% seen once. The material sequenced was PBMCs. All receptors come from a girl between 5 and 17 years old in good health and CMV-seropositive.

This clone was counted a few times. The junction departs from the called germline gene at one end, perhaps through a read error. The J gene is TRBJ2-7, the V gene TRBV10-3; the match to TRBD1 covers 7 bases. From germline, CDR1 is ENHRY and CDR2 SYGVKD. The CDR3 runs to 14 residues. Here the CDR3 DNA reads TGTGCCAGCAGTTACAAGGGACAGACCTACGAGCAGTACTTC. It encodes CASSYKGQTYEQYF.

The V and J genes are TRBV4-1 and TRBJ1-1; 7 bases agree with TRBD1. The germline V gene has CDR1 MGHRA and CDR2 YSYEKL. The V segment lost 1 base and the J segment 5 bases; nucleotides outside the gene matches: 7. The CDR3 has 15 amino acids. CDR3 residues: CASSQVNRGRTEAFF. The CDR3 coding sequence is TGCGCCAGCAGCCAAGTTAACAGGGGACGAACTGAAGCTTTCTTT.

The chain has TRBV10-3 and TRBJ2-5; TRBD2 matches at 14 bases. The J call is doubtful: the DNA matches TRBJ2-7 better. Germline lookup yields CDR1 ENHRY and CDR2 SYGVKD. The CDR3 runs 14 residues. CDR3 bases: TGTGCCATGACTAGCGGGGGGGATCTGTACGAGCAGTACTTC. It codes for CAMTSGGDLYEQYF.

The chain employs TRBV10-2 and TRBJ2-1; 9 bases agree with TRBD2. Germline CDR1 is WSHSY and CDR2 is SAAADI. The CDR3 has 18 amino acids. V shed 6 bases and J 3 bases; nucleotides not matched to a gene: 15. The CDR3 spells CASRSAGGRGGDYNEQFF. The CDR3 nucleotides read TGCGCCAGCAGGTCAGCAGGAGGGCGGGGGGGCGACTACAATGAGCAGTTCTTC.